These 22 T cell receptor beta chains originate from one sample sequenced in a study of T cell repertoires in cytomegalovirus infection. These TCRs are of unknown antigen specificity. TCRdb fed the reads into MiXCR, producing one record per CDR3 protein. The repertoire holds roughly 700,000 distinct CDR3 sequences, with around a third as singletons. The sample consisted of cultured PBMCs, taken from culture after CMV antigen stimulation. These receptors were taken from a human donor in good health (CMV status not recorded). Some clones in this sample may be carry-over from other donors' samples.

This clonotype was counted a few times. The CDR3 protein is CASTPMATNEKLFF. The DNA for the CDR3 is TGTGCCAGCACCCCTATGGCAACTAATGAAAAACTGTTTTTT. The rearrangement uses TRBV28 and TRBJ1-4; no firm D call. Trimming cost V 7 bases and J 0 bases, with 9 bases left between them. The germline gives CDR1 MDHEN, CDR2 SYDVKM. The CDR3 contains 14 residues.

The CDR3 spells CASSLRGGPRVGTDTQYF. In nucleotides, the CDR3 is TGTGCCAGCAGCTTACGCGGGGGTCCCCGAGTGGGCACAGATACGCAGTATTTT. The chain recombines TRBV7-2 with TRBJ2-3, with 7 positions matching TRBD2. V lost 2 bases, J lost 1 base, and 12 bases stayed unmatched. The CDR3 contains 18 residues. Germline loops: CDR1 SGHTA, CDR2 FQGNSA.

This clonotype has just a few counts. The rearrangement joins TRBV6-2 or TRBV6-3 to TRBJ2-1, with TRBD2 identical over 13 bases. Germline V lookup: CDR1 MNHEY, CDR2 SVGEGT. The CDR3 contains 16 residues. With V trimmed by 6 bases and J by 9 bases, 11 bases remained unmatched. The CDR3 loop is CASSPRTSGSDGEQFF. In nucleotides, the CDR3 is TGTGCCAGCAGCCCAAGGACTAGCGGGAGTGACGGTGAGCAGTTCTTC.

This clonotype has just a few counts. The chain has TRBV18 and TRBJ1-6; the D is unclear. The CDR3 runs to 13 residues. The germline V gene has CDR1 KGHSH and CDR2 LQKENI. The germline V and J ends were trimmed by 3 bases and 8 bases, with 8 bases remaining between them. The chain's CDR3 is CASSPRGDSPLHF. The CDR3, as DNA: TGTGCCAGCTCACCCCGTGGAGATTCACCCCTCCACTTT.

The chain uses TRBV28 and TRBJ1-4; unclear D gene. V was cut by 6 bases and J by 8 bases, with 19 bases left in between. Per germline, CDR1 MDHEN and CDR2 SYDVKM. This CDR3 contains 15 residues. CDR3 residues: CASRATGRPREKLFF. CDR3 bases: TGTGCCAGCAGGGCTACGGGTCGGCCGCGGGAAAAACTGTTTTTT.

This chain connects TRBV5-1 to TRBJ2-1, with TRBD1 matching over 8 bases. CDR1 SGHRS and CDR2 YFSETQ come from the germline V gene. The CDR3 loop spans 15 amino acids. The junction had 6 bases not matched to a gene; V was cut back by 0 bases and J by 7 bases. CDR3 in amino acids: CASSLAFGTGNEQFF. The CDR3 DNA reads TGCGCCAGCAGCTTGGCCTTCGGGACAGGAAATGAGCAGTTCTTC.

V and J are TRBV19 and TRBJ2-1; the match to TRBD1 covers 9 bases. The CDR3 sequence is 15 residues long. The germline gives CDR1 LNHDA, CDR2 SQIVND (reference sequence). The ends lost 1 base at V and 6 bases at J; junction bases unmatched: 4. The CDR3 loop reads CASSIGQGGLNEQFF. The CDR3 DNA follows: TGTGCCAGTAGTATAGGACAGGGGGGGCTCAATGAGCAGTTCTTC. Based on the CDR3 plus reference TRBV19 and TRBJ2-1, the full variable domain is DGGITQSPKYLFRKEGQNVTLSCEQNLNHDAMYWYRQDPGQGLRLIYYSQIVNDFQKGDIAEGYSVSREKKESFPLTVTSAQKNPTAFYLCASSIGQGGLNEQFFGPGTRLTVL.

There are a few counts of this clonotype. The chain links TRBV6-2 or TRBV6-3 to TRBJ2-7; D possibly matches TRBD1 or TRBD2 (5 bases each). Per germline, CDR1 MNHEY and CDR2 SVGEGT. V lost 6 bases to trimming and J lost 3 bases, with 18 bases between them. The CDR3 has 15 residues. The CDR3 DNA is TGTGCCAGCAGGTACCCCGCCGGGACCTTCTACGAGCAGTACTTC. Translated: CASRYPAGTFYEQYF.

J is TRBJ1-5 and V is TRBV20-1; D possibly corresponds to TRBD1 (5 bases). The CDR3 runs 16 residues. Germline V CDR1 and CDR2: DFQATT, SNEGSKA (reference sequence). V was trimmed by 5 bases and J by 2 bases, leaving 19 bases between them. The chain's CDR3 is CSASGLGAGGNQPQHF. In DNA form, the CDR3 reads TGCAGTGCTTCGGGGCTAGGGGCGGGGGGCAATCAGCCCCAGCATTTT.

This clonotype was counted between two and nine times. The chain links TRBV2 to TRBJ2-6; the D gene is possibly TRBD1 (6 bases). The CDR3 totals 15 residues. V was cut by 6 bases and J by 2 bases, with 11 bases left in between. The V gene's germline CDR1 is SNHLY and CDR2 FYNNEI. CDR3 nucleotide sequence: TGTGCCAGCAGCCCACAGGGTGCTGGGGCCAACGTCCTGACTTTC. It specifies CASSPQGAGANVLTF. Complete variable domain (other parts from reference TRBV2 and TRBJ2-6): EPEVTQTPSHQVTQMGQEVILRCVPISNHLYFYWYRQILGQKVEFLVSFYNNEISEKSEIFDDQFSVERPDGSNFTLKIRSTKLEDSAMYFCASSPQGAGANVLTFGAGSRLTVL.

The chain links TRBV12-3 or TRBV12-4 to TRBJ2-1; the match to TRBD2 covers 9 bases. The CDR3 is 16 residues long. V lost 5 bases to trimming and J lost 3 bases; unmatched junction nucleotides: 8. The DNA of the CDR3 is TGTGCCAGCAGTCCTCACCTGACTAGCGGCTACAATGAGCAGTTCTTC. Translation: CASSPHLTSGYNEQFF.

The genes are TRBV5-4 and TRBJ2-1; D remains ambiguous. The V end lost 4 bases, the J end lost 3 bases, and 8 bases lay between the germline ends. The CDR3 runs 13 residues. Looked up from germline, CDR1 is SGHNT and CDR2 is YYREEE (reference sequence). The CDR3 region is CASSAPRYNEQFF. CDR3 sequence (DNA): TGTGCCAGCAGCGCCCCCCGCTACAATGAGCAGTTCTTC. The full variable domain, completed using reference TRBV5-4 and TRBJ2-1, is ETGVTQSPTHLIKTRGQQVTLRCSSQSGHNTVSWYQQALGQGPQFIFQYYREEENGRGNFPPRFSGLQFPNYSSELNVNALELDDSALYLCASSAPRYNEQFFGPGTRLTVL.

CDR3 in amino acids: CASSSLGGTDTQYF. CDR3 DNA sequence: TGTGCCAGCAGCTCCCTCGGGGGAACAGATACGCAGTATTTT. The chain recombines TRBV7-2 with TRBJ2-3, with a tentative D call TRBD2 (6 bases). This CDR3 contains 14 residues. The V end lost 4 bases, the J end lost 3 bases, and 11 bases lay between the germline ends. Germline assignment: CDR1 SGHTA and CDR2 FQGNSA.

V usage is TRBV4-1 and J usage is TRBJ1-3; no reliable D call. The CDR3 loop spans 16 amino acids. Germline CDR1 reads MGHRA; CDR2 reads YSYEKL. V was shortened by 1 base and J by 2 bases, with 12 bases between the two germline ends. The CDR3 coding sequence is TGCGCCAGCAGCCAAGGCCTTTTCCTTACTGGAAACACCATATATTTT. It yields the protein CASSQGLFLTGNTIYF.

The chain recombines TRBV7-6 with TRBJ1-1; possible D gene TRBD1, 5 bases. The V and J ends lost 1 base and 5 bases respectively, with 17 bases between them. This CDR3 comprises 16 residues. Germline V gene lookup returns CDR1 SGHVS and CDR2 FNYEAQ. The CDR3 nucleotides are TGTGCCAGCAGCTTAGGGCAGGGCATGGTGGAGACTGAAGCTTTCTTT. Its translation: CASSLGQGMVETEAFF.

The J gene is TRBJ2-5, the V gene TRBV11-2; 9 bases are a match to TRBD1. The CDR3 length is 15 residues. Germline loops: CDR1 SGHAT, CDR2 FQNNGV. The J segment lost 5 bases and the V segment lost 4 bases, leaving 8 bases of the junction unmatched. CDR3: CASSSHRGRSETQYF. Here the CDR3 DNA reads TGTGCCAGCAGCTCCCACAGGGGGCGGTCGGAGACCCAGTACTTC.

This clonotype was counted a few times. The chain combines TRBV20-1 with TRBJ2-3; 11 nucleotides align to TRBD2. This CDR3 spans 15 amino acids. Germline V lookup: CDR1 DFQATT, CDR2 SNEGSKA (reference sequence). The J segment lost 5 bases and the V segment lost 0 bases, leaving 4 bases of the junction unmatched. As DNA, the CDR3 is TGCAGTGCTAGAGATGATCTAGCGGGAGGAGATACGCAGTATTTT. Protein sequence: CSARDDLAGGDTQYF.

This clonotype was seen many times. The chain links TRBV12-3 or TRBV12-4 to TRBJ1-3; weak D call: TRBD1 (5 bases). The germline V and J ends were trimmed by 6 bases and 7 bases, with 22 bases remaining between them. The CDR3 length is 16 residues. In DNA, the CDR3 is TGTGCCAGCAGCTGGACTCCGGGACGCAAGACGAACACCATATATTTT. Its translation is CASSWTPGRKTNTIYF.

This chain uses TRBV20-1 with TRBJ2-1; no firm D call. This CDR3 region has 12 residues. V lost 6 bases and J 5 bases, leaving 11 bases between the germline ends. CDR1 is DFQATT and CDR2 is SNEGSKA in the germline V gene (reference sequence). For the CDR3, the DNA is TGCAGTGCCCAGGTCAACCACAATGAGCAGTTCTTC. As protein: CSAQVNHNEQFF.

This clonotype has just a few counts. The CDR3, as DNA: TGCGCCAGCAGCTTGGGAAAGGGCAAGACCCAGTACTTC. Its translation: CASSLGKGKTQYF. The chain has TRBV5-1 and TRBJ2-5; D is uncertain. Germline-derived CDR1 and CDR2 are SGHRS and YFSETQ. There are 13 residues in the CDR3. V was trimmed by 0 bases and J by 6 bases, leaving 9 bases between them.

V and J are TRBV20-1 and TRBJ1-6, with 8 bases lining up with TRBD1. Germline V gene lookup returns CDR1 DFQATT and CDR2 SNEGSKA (reference sequence). V trimming: 5 bases; J trimming: 9 bases; junction bases outside the gene matches: 9. The length of the CDR3 is 14 residues. CDR3 sequence: CSAHDRGRGSPLHF. In DNA, the CDR3 is TGCAGTGCTCACGACAGGGGTCGAGGTTCACCCCTCCACTTT.

The chain combines TRBV10-3 with TRBJ2-7; 10 positions agree with TRBD2. CDR3 size: 14 residues. The germline CDR1 and CDR2 sequences are ENHRY and SYGVKD. With 0 bases clipped from V and 5 bases from J, the junction kept 1 base outside the gene matches. The CDR3 sequence: CAISESGLADEQYF. In DNA form, the CDR3 reads TGTGCCATCAGTGAGTCCGGACTAGCGGACGAGCAGTACTTC.